This passage covers 4 T cell receptor beta chains from one sample sequenced in a study of shared clonotypes between healthy human individuals (dated by TCRdb to about 2020). Libraries were prepared through the immunoSEQ multiplex PCR assay. TCRdb mirrors the immuneACCESS table, restricted to in-frame sequences. Some clones are absent from its copies; in checked studies, under half trace to an unresolved V gene, and the reason for the others is unknown. Here the sample has over a million clones; roughly 96% occur a single time. The ten biggest clones cover over 1% of the sample. Input material: naive CD4+ T cells sorted from blood. Interpreted using the paper, the cell subset or site label stands for: CD45RA+ positively selected. These receptor sequences come from a man aged 25-45 years in good health.

The rearrangement links TRBV2 to TRBJ2-3; the D is unclear. Between the trimmed V and J ends, which lost 3 bases and 0 bases, there was a span of 10 bases. CDR1 is SNHLY and CDR2 is FYNNEI in the germline V gene. The CDR3 is 15 amino acids. CDR3 nucleotides: TGTGCCAGCAGTGAGAACCTACTTAGCACAGATACGCAGTATTTT. It codes for CASSENLLSTDTQYF.

The chain has TRBV29-1 and TRBJ1-4, with D tentatively TRBD1 (5 bases). V gave up 4 bases and J gave up 5 bases, with 17 bases separating them. The germline V gene has CDR1 SQVTM and CDR2 ANQGSEA. The CDR3 has 15 residues. The CDR3, as DNA: TGCAGCGTTGTCTGGGACGACTTTGCAAATGAAAAACTGTTTTTT. The encoded protein is CSVVWDDFANEKLFF.

This chain joins TRBV29-1 and TRBJ2-1, with TRBD2 as a possible D gene (6 bases). The CDR3 covers 14 residues. From germline, CDR1 is SQVTM and CDR2 ANQGSEA. V lost 2 bases to trimming and J lost 10 bases, with 18 bases between them. The CDR3 is CSVEPGPAGSEQFF. CDR3 coding DNA: TGCAGCGTTGAACCCGGACCCGCGGGGAGCGAGCAGTTCTTC.

As regards this clone: The sample has other DNA sequences that encode this CDR3 too. This chain joins TRBV18 and TRBJ2-3; D remains unclear. The CDR3 spans 13 residues. The V and J ends lost 3 bases and 3 bases respectively, with 7 bases between them. The germline gives CDR1 KGHSH, CDR2 LQKENI. CDR3 sequence reads: CASSPPATDTQYF. CDR3 DNA sequence: TGTGCCAGCTCACCGCCAGCTACAGATACGCAGTATTTT.